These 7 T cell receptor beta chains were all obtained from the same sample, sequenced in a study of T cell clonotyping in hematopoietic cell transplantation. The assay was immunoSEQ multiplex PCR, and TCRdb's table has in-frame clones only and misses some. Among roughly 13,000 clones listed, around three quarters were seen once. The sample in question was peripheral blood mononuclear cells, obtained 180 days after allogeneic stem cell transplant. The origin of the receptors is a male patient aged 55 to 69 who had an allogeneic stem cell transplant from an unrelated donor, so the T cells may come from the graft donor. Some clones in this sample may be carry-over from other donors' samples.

The CDR3 sequence: CASSLTRGGEQFF. CDR3 in DNA: TGTGCCAGCAGCTTAACCCGGGGGGGTGAGCAGTTCTTC. The chain recombines TRBV7-3 with TRBJ2-1; 8 bases map to TRBD2. The CDR3 consists of 13 residues. Germline CDR1 is SGHTA and CDR2 is FQGTGA. J was trimmed by 9 bases and V by 0 bases; bases with no gene match: 1.

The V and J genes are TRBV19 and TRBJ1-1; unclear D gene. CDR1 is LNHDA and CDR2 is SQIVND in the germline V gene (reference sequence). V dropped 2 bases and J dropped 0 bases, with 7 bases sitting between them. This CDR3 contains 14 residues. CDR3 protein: CASSIYEMNTEAFF. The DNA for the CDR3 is TGTGCCAGTAGTATATACGAGATGAACACTGAAGCTTTCTTT.

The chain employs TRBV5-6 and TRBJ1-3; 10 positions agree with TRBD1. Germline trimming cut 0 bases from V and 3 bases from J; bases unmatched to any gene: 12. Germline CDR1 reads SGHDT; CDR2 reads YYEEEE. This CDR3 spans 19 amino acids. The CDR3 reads CASSLGGTGALLVGNTIYF. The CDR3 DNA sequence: TGTGCCAGCAGCTTGGGAGGGACAGGGGCCCTACTGGTTGGAAACACCATATATTTT.

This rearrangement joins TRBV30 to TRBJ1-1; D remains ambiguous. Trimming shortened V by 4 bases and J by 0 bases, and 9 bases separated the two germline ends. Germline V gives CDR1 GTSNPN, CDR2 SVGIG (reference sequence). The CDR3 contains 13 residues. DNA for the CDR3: TGTGCCTGGACGAACGGGATGAACACTGAAGCTTTCTTT. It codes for CAWTNGMNTEAFF.

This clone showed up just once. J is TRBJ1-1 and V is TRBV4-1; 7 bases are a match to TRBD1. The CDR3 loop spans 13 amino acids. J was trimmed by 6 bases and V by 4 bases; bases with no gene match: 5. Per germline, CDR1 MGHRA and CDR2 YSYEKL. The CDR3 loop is CASSPGGRAEAFF. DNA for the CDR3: TGCGCCAGCAGCCCAGGGGGAAGGGCTGAAGCTTTCTTT.

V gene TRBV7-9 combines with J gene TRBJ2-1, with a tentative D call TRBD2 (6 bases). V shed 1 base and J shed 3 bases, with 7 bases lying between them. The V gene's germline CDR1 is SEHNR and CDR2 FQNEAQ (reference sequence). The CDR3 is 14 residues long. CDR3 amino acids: CASSLETSYNEQFF. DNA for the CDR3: TGTGCCAGCAGCTTAGAGACTAGCTACAATGAGCAGTTCTTC.

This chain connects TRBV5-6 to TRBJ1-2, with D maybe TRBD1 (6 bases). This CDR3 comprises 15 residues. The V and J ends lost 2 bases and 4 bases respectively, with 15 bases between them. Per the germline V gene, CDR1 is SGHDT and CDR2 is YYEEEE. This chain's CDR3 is CASSFSSRGGYGYTF. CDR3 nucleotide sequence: TGTGCCAGCAGCTTTTCAAGCAGGGGAGGCTATGGCTACACCTTC.